This TCR beta chain derives from a study of blood T cell repertoires in COVID-19 (dated by TCRdb to about 2020). Background for the entire study: Collaborator samples came from the United States, Italy and Spain and covered acute and convalescent phases of COVID-19. The material from the prospective study consisted of cDNA or gDNA derived from T cells, B-cell-depleted T cells, or PBMCs. The dataset comprised deeply sampled blood TCRbeta repertoires from subjects exposed to, actively infected with, or recovered from COVID-19. The repertoires were made available in a free public database intended to serve as a resource for research on the immune response to SARS-CoV-2. The samples were drawn from the first 160 participants of the ongoing ImmuneRACE study and from some 1,300 subjects provided by 6 global collaborators. The sample metadata nearly always contained a de-identified subject ID, COVID-19 status, age in years and sex. Where available, HLA class I and class II types were taken from metadata supplied by the sample provider and were not determined by assay-based typing.

A single count supports this clone. The specificity of this receptor is unknown. No much larger clone exists at a distance of one base, and base qualities are not known. The collaborating institutions used their own protocols to collect whole blood in K2EDTA tubes. Collaborator samples were shipped for TCRbeta analysis as frozen whole blood, isolated PBMCs, or DNA extracted from either sample type. The CDR3 starts with the cysteine, ends with the phenylalanine, and has 13 residues. Here the CDR3 DNA is all that survives: 39 bases in frame from base 1. V is reduced by 3 bases and J by 3 bases, leaving a spacing of 10 bases between them. The germline V gene (reference sequence) provides CDR1 GTSNPN and CDR2 SVGIG. Points the paper makes about the study in general: How much clinical and demographic metadata was included differed by source and by participant, and the metadata was provided uncurated.

TCRbeta CDR3 regions were amplified from genomic DNA by means of the immunoSEQ Assay, a bias-controlled multiplex PCR. Regarding the original processing steps: The number of nucleated cells in each sample was estimated by amplification of reference gene primers within the assay. To quantify the absolute abundance of each unique TCRbeta CDR3 rearrangement, sequence reads were collapsed and filtered. Productive Simpson clonality was computed per sample as the square root of Simpson's diversity index over productive rearrangements. Imported from immuneACCESS, the table was reduced by TCRdb to in-frame sequences with V and J called. These copies leave out some clones; in studies compared against another copy, an unresolved V gene accounts for under half, and the cause of the remainder is not known. D and trimming come from the DNA, and the V and J calls and clone size come from that table. In this sample the table shows approximately 190,000 clones, around four fifths of which occur a single time. The ten largest make up about a fifth of the sample.

The V gene is TRBV30 and the J gene is TRBJ2-3, with TRBD2 as a weak D call on 6 bases. The sample comprised peripheral blood. This receptor was obtained from a human donor in a cohort sampled during active COVID-19. CDR3 sequence: CAWRAGSTDTQYF. The base sequence is TGTGCCTGGAGGGCCGGGAGTACAGATACGCAGTATTTT.